Listed here are 9 T cell receptor beta chains from one sample, sequenced in a study of response to subunit inactivated influenza vaccine. TCRdb re-derived calls from the RT-PCR reads in MiXCR, one entry per CDR3 protein. The sample contains roughly 630,000 distinct CDR3 sequences, 12% to 15% of which appear only once. The sequenced sample was PBMCs from blood, obtained 14 to 15 days before vaccination. All receptors derive from a man aged 45 to 65 who received an inactivated influenza vaccine.

This clonotype was observed a handful of times. The rearrangement joins TRBV4-3 to TRBJ1-2; D gene uncertain. The CDR3 runs to 15 residues. Between the trimmed V and J ends, which lost 0 bases and 7 bases, there was a span of 15 bases. The germline V gene has CDR1 LGHNA and CDR2 YSLEER. Written as DNA, the CDR3 is TGCGCCAGCAGCCAAGATTCGTGGACCAACGGTGGCTACACCTTC. Its protein is CASSQDSWTNGGYTF.

The chain uses TRBV5-6 and TRBJ2-7; 12 bases map to TRBD2. CDR3 size: 13 residues. In germline, CDR1 is SGHDT, CDR2 YYEEEE. After removal of 4 bases from V and 6 bases from J, the junction contained 2 bases not matched to a gene. For the CDR3, the DNA is TGTGCCAGCAGCGGGGGACTAGCGGGCGAGCAGTACTTC. This codes for CASSGGLAGEQYF.

This clonotype has just a few counts. The gene calls are TRBV2 and TRBJ2-7; 7 bases align to TRBD1. V lost 3 bases and J lost 3; bases outside the gene matches: 5. The CDR3 is 14 amino acids. Per germline, CDR1 SNHLY and CDR2 FYNNEI. In DNA form, the CDR3 reads TGTGCCAGCAGTGACGGGGACAGCGACTACGAGCAGTACTTC. Translating gives CASSDGDSDYEQYF.

The rearrangement joins TRBV5-1 to TRBJ1-2, with TRBD1 matching 7 bases. CDR1 and CDR2 (germline): SGHRS, YFSETQ. V was clipped by 2 bases and J by 5 bases; unmatched bases: 6. This CDR3 contains 14 residues. The CDR3 reads CASSFSGTEYGYTF. In nucleotides, the CDR3 is TGCGCCAGCAGCTTCTCCGGGACAGAATATGGCTACACCTTC.

The chain recombines TRBV2 with TRBJ2-1, with D perhaps matching TRBD2 (6 bases). Trimming pared 1 base from V and 3 bases from J, leaving 7 bases between. This CDR3 is 14 amino acids long. Germline V gives CDR1 SNHLY, CDR2 FYNNEI. The CDR3 sequence: CASSEEDYYNEQFF. DNA of the CDR3: TGTGCCAGCAGTGAAGAGGACTACTACAATGAGCAGTTCTTC.

This clonotype was observed many times. The V and J genes are TRBV5-1 and TRBJ1-1; a possible D gene is TRBD1 (6 bases). The CDR3 sequence is 15 residues long. The V gene's germline CDR1 is SGHRS and CDR2 YFSETQ. Deletions cut 4 bases from V and 2 bases from J, with 15 bases between. CDR3 loop: CASSVWTASNTEAFF. CDR3 coding DNA: TGCGCCAGCAGCGTATGGACAGCTTCTAACACTGAAGCTTTCTTT. The full variable domain, its missing parts supplied by reference TRBV5-1 and TRBJ1-1, is KAGVTQTPRYLIKTRGQQVTLSCSPISGHRSVSWYQQTPGQGLQFLFEYFSETQRNKGNFPGRFSGRQFSNSRSEMNVSTLELGDSALYLCASSVWTASNTEAFFGQGTRLTVV.

The CDR3 DNA reads as TGTGCCAGCTCACCTACGACGCTCAGAAACACAGATACGCAGTATTTT. It is translated as CASSPTTLRNTDTQYF. The rearrangement joins TRBV18 to TRBJ2-3, with no clear D. There are 16 residues in the CDR3. The V end was cut by 3 bases, the J end by 2 bases, with 15 bases between. Germline V lookup: CDR1 KGHSH, CDR2 LQKENI. Filled out from reference TRBV18 and TRBJ2-3, the complete variable domain reads NAGVMQNPRHLVRRRGQEARLRCSPMKGHSHVYWYRQLPEEGLKFMVYLQKENIIDESGMPKERFSAEFPKEGPSILRIQQVVRGDSAAYFCASSPTTLRNTDTQYFGPGTRLTVL.

This clonotype was detected many times. The chain couples TRBV11-1 to TRBJ2-6; D not resolved. V lost 5 bases to trimming and J lost 2 bases, with 4 bases between them. The CDR3 has 13 amino acids. The germline V gene has CDR1 SGHAT and CDR2 FQDESV (reference sequence). CDR3 DNA: TGTGCCAGCAGCCGACCTGGGGCCAACGTCCTGACTTTC. Its translation: CASSRPGANVLTF.

This clonotype has at least ten counts. The rearrangement uses TRBV30 and TRBJ2-1; weak D call: TRBD2 (6 bases). Germline V CDR1 and CDR2: GTSNPN, SVGIG (reference sequence). The CDR3 has 15 residues. Trimming pared 0 bases from V and 11 bases from J, leaving 20 bases between. The DNA for the CDR3 is TGTGCCTGGAGTGTACGCCGACGGGAGCAAATAAAGCAGTTCTTC. It specifies CAWSVRRREQIKQFF. The full variable domain, rest sourced from reference TRBV30 and TRBJ2-1, is SQTIHQWPATLVQPVGSPLSLECTVEGTSNPNLYWYRQAAGRGLQLLFYSVGIGQISSEVPQNLSASRPQDRQFILSSKKLLLSDSGFYLCAWSVRRREQIKQFFGPGTRLTVL.